This is a list of T cell receptor beta chains from one sample in a study of blood T cell repertoires in COVID-19. Repertoires were generated with immunoSEQ multiplex PCR, while TCRdb's copy carries only in-frame clones and drops some. The sample lists 140,000 to 150,000 clones; roughly 84% were seen once. Material: peripheral blood. The receptors come from a man aged 25 to 40 with COVID-19, enrolled during active disease. Each CDR3 is given with its conserved first and last residue. D genes are given only for firm matches. Some rows have no size entry. The others give once, few or many, or a class for an expanded clone.

clone_size,d_call,j_call,v_call,cdr3_length,cdr3_nt,cdr3_aa
once,TRBD2,TRBJ2-1,TRBV9,16,TGTGCCAGCAGCTATGCCTCGGGGGGATCATCTTATGAGCAGTTCTTC,CASSYASGGSSYEQFF
.,TRBD1,TRBJ1-1,TRBV30,14,TGTGCCTGGAACCTACAGGGGGCGGGCACTGAAGCTTTCTTT,CAWNLQGAGTEAFF
.,TRBD1,TRBJ2-6,TRBV7-3,19,TGTGCCAGCAGCTTAACGGGACAGGGGGCTAGCTCTGGGGCCAACGTCCTGACTTTC,CASSLTGQGASSGANVLTF
.,TRBD2,TRBJ2-3,TRBV6-2/TRBV6-3,16,TGTGCCAGCAGTCGGGGCTTAGCGGGAGCGGTGGATACGCAGTATTTT,CASSRGLAGAVDTQYF
.,TRBD2,TRBJ2-5,TRBV5-4,16,TGTGCCAGCAGCTTGGGGACTAGCGGGGAGTGGGAGACCCAGTACTTC,CASSLGTSGEWETQYF
.,.,TRBJ2-7,TRBV3-1/TRBV3-2,16,TGTGCCAGCAGCCAAGACAGGACGGGAAGCTCCTACGAGCAGTACTTC,CASSQDRTGSSYEQYF
.,TRBD1,TRBJ1-4,TRBV30,16,TGTGCCTGGAGCCCCGGGACAGGGGGCCTTAATGAAAAACTGTTTTTT,CAWSPGTGGLNEKLFF
.,TRBD2,TRBJ2-5,TRBV7-2,15,TGTGCCAGCAGCTTAGGGGGAGCGGGAGGGCAGACCCAGTACTTC,CASSLGGAGGQTQYF
.,TRBD2,TRBJ2-1,TRBV29-1,14,TGCAGCGTTCGACTAGCGGGAGTCTCCAATGAGCAGTTCTTC,CSVRLAGVSNEQFF
few,TRBD1,TRBJ2-2,TRBV29-1,15,TGCAGCGGCCGGACAGGGGGTGGTGACACCGGGGAGCTGTTTTTT,CSGRTGGGDTGELFF
.,TRBD1,TRBJ2-7,TRBV7-9,15,TGTGCCAGCAGCTCCACAGGGGGCTCAACCTACGAGCAGTACTTC,CASSSTGGSTYEQYF
.,TRBD2,TRBJ2-1,TRBV7-9,15,TGTGCCAGCAGCCTAACTAGCGGGAGCCACAATGAGCAGTTCTTC,CASSLTSGSHNEQFF
.,.,TRBJ1-1,TRBV4-1,14,TGCGCCAGCAGCCAAGAGAGGCCCTGGGCTGAAGCTTTCTTT,CASSQERPWAEAFF
once,TRBD1,TRBJ2-5,TRBV19,15,TGTGCCAGTAGTGGGGACAGGACCTACCAAGAGACCCAGTACTTC,CASSGDRTYQETQYF
.,.,TRBJ2-3,TRBV10-3,14,TGTGCCATCAATCCCCGGGAAAGGGAAGATACGCAGTATTTT,CAINPREREDTQYF
.,TRBD2,TRBJ2-3,TRBV15,14,TGTGCCACCATGGTGGGAGGGACCACAGATACGCAGTATTTT,CATMVGGTTDTQYF
once,.,TRBJ2-3,TRBV5-4,15,TGTGCCAGCAGCGTGCCGGGACTCAGTAAGGATACGCAGTATTTT,CASSVPGLSKDTQYF
.,TRBD2,TRBJ2-7,TRBV30,17,TGTGCCTGGAGCCGACTAGCGGGAGGACCGAGCTCCTACGAGCAGTACTTC,CAWSRLAGGPSSYEQYF
.,.,TRBJ2-7,TRBV24-1,14,TGTGCCACCAGTGATTCGACTAGTCGCGACGAGCAGTACTTC,CATSDSTSRDEQYF
.,TRBD1,TRBJ2-7,TRBV2,14,TGTGCCTCCGAGGGGGACAGGCGACCCTACGAGCAGTACTTC,CASEGDRRPYEQYF
.,.,TRBJ1-6,TRBV25-1,12,TGTGCCAGCAGTCTAAGGGGTTCACCCCTCCACTTT,CASSLRGSPLHF
.,.,TRBJ2-1,TRBV12-3/TRBV12-4,13,TGTGCCAGCAGTTTAGGTAGCCTGGATGAGCAGTTCTTC,CASSLGSLDEQFF
few,TRBD2,TRBJ2-3,TRBV14,15,TGTGCCAGCAGCCTGTTCGGACTAGCGGGAGATACGCAGTATTTT,CASSLFGLAGDTQYF
.,TRBD1,TRBJ1-2,TRBV2,15,TGTGCCAGCAGGGCTAACAGGGGGCAATACTATGGCTACACCTTC,CASRANRGQYYGYTF
.,.,TRBJ1-4,TRBV2,17,TGTGCCAGCCAGGGCGTTCCCTCTGGGGCGACTAATGAAAAACTGTTTTTT,CASQGVPSGATNEKLFF
.,TRBD1,TRBJ2-7,TRBV5-6,14,TGTGCCAGCAGCGCGGGACAGGGGTCGCGTGAGCAGTACTTC,CASSAGQGSREQYF
.,.,TRBJ2-1,TRBV4-2,15,TGTGCCAGCAGCCAAGTTGGAGGCTCCTACAATGAGCAGTTCTTC,CASSQVGGSYNEQFF
.,.,TRBJ2-7,TRBV20-1,10,TGCAGTGCTCCTAACTACGAGCAGTACTTC,CSAPNYEQYF
.,TRBD2,TRBJ2-7,TRBV30,13,TGTGCCTGGAGGACTAGCGGGAGCACGATGCAGTACTTC,CAWRTSGSTMQYF
.,TRBD1,TRBJ2-7,TRBV18,16,TGTGCCAGCTCACCACGTGGACAGGGGCTGGCCCACGAGCAGTACTTC,CASSPRGQGLAHEQYF
.,TRBD2,TRBJ2-1,TRBV27,15,TGTGCCAGCAGTTTGGCGGGAGGGGGTAACAATGAGCAGTTCTTC,CASSLAGGGNNEQFF
few,.,TRBJ1-5,TRBV2,13,TGTGCCAGCAGTGAGACATCTACGGAGCCCCAGCATTTT,CASSETSTEPQHF
.,.,TRBJ1-6,TRBV30,13,TGTGCCATGCACAGGGATTTAAGATCACCCCTCCACTTT,CAMHRDLRSPLHF